This TCR beta chain comes out of a study of T cell changes during pregnancy in multiple sclerosis. The method was immunoSEQ multiplex PCR; TCRdb's version includes in-frame clones alone and lacks a portion of them. The top ten hold roughly 1.2% of the sample, which has about 48,000 clones, approximately 85% seen once. The ends lost 6 bases at V and 7 bases at J; junction bases unmatched: 10. Germline CDR1 and CDR2: MNHEY and SVGAGI. The CDR3 is 14 amino acids. The sample in question was CD4+ T cells from peripheral blood mononuclear cells, obtained in the second trimester of pregnancy. The V gene is TRBV6-5, the J gene TRBJ2-7; 9 bases are shared with TRBD1. This TCR was sampled from a female donor with multiple sclerosis, enrolled in a pregnancy study. Here the CDR3 reads CASSSWDRVGEQYF. CDR3 nucleotide sequence: TGTGCCAGCAGCTCCTGGGACAGGGTGGGAGAGCAGTACTTC.